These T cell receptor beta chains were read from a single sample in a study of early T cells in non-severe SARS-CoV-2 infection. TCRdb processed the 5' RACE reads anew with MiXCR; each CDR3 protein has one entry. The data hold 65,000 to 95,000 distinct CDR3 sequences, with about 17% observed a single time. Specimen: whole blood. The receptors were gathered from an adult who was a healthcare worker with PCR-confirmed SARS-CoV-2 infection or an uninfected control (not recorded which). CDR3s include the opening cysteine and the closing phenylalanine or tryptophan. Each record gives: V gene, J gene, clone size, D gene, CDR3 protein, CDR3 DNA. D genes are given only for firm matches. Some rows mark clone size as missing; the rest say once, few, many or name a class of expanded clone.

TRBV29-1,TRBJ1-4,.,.,CSATVKSEKLFF,TGCAGCGCGACAGTTAAAAGTGAAAAACTGTTTTTT
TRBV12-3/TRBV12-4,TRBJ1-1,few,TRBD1,CASSLDRGAEAFF,TGTGCCAGCAGTCTAGACAGGGGCGCTGAAGCTTTCTTT
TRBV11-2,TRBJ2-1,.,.,CASSSVVASYNEQFF,TGTGCCAGCAGCTCGGTAGTGGCCTCCTACAATGAGCAGTTCTTC
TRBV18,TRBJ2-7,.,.,CASSRGEEYEQYF,TGTGCCAGCTCACGTGGCGAAGAGTACGAGCAGTACTTC
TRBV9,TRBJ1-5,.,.,CASSPGPNQPQHF,TGTGCCAGCAGCCCGGGACCGAATCAGCCCCAGCATTTT
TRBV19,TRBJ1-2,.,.,CASSIEGPGGANYGYTF,TGTGCCAGTAGTATAGAGGGCCCGGGGGGCGCGAACTATGGCTACACCTTC
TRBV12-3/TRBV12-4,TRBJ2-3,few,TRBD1,CASSLVPLQGFRTDTQYF,TGTGCCAGCAGTTTGGTCCCCTTACAGGGGTTCCGCACAGATACGCAGTATTTT
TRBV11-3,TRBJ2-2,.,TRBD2,CASRPGLAIATGELFF,TGTGCCAGCAGACCGGGACTAGCGATCGCCACCGGGGAGCTGTTTTTT
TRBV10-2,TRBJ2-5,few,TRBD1,CASSGTGNQETQYF,TGCGCCAGCAGCGGGACAGGCAACCAAGAGACCCAGTACTTC
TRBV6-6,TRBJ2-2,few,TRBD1,CASSLKQGATTGELFF,TGTGCCAGCAGCCTTAAACAGGGGGCGACCACCGGGGAGCTGTTTTTT
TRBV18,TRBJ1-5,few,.,CASSVSAYQPQHF,TGTGCCAGCTCCGTGAGCGCCTATCAGCCCCAGCATTTT
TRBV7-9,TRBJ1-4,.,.,CASSSLQKGEKLFF,TGTGCCAGCAGCTCACTACAGAAGGGGGAAAAACTGTTTTTT
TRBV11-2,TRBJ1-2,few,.,CASSLNGREMDGYTF,TGTGCCAGCAGCTTAAACGGGCGTGAAATGGATGGCTACACCTTC
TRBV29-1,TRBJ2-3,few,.,CSVGADSYHTQYF,TGCAGCGTTGGGGCAGACAGTTACCATACGCAGTATTTT
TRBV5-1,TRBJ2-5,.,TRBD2,CASSLATGGPRETQYF,TGCGCCAGCAGCTTGGCGACGGGGGGGCCGCGAGAGACCCAGTACTTC
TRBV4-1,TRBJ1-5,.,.,CASSQWSGVNQPQHF,TGCGCCAGCAGCCAATGGTCAGGGGTGAATCAGCCCCAGCATTTT
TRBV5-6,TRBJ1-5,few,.,CASSIRTGSFNHPQHF,TGTGCCAGCAGCATAAGAACAGGGTCCTTCAATCACCCCCAGCATTTT
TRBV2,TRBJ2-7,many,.,CASTMDGYEQYF,TGTGCCAGCACCATGGACGGCTACGAGCAGTACTTC
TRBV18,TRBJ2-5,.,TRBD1,CASTSDRGEETQYF,TGTGCCAGCACATCGGACAGGGGAGAAGAGACCCAGTACTTC
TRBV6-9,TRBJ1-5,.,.,CASSYAPIDSNQPQHF,TGTGCCAGCAGTTATGCACCGATAGATAGCAATCAGCCCCAGCATTTT
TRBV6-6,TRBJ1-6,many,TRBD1,CASSYQGANSPLHF,TGTGCCAGCAGTTACCAGGGGGCGAATTCACCCCTCCACTTT
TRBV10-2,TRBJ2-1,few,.,CASSPFAYNEQFF,TGCGCCAGCAGTCCCTTTGCCTACAATGAGCAGTTCTTC
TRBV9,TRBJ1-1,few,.,CASSVEGAGGSNTEAFF,TGTGCCAGCAGCGTAGAGGGAGCGGGGGGCTCGAACACTGAAGCTTTCTTT
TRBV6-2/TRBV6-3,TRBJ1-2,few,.,CASSYALDYGYTF,TGTGCCAGCAGTTACGCTCTTGACTATGGCTACACCTTC
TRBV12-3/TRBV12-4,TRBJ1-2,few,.,CASRKQGNYGYTF,TGTGCCAGCAGAAAACAGGGTAACTATGGCTACACCTTC
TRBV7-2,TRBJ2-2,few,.,CASSLWGALNTGELFF,TGTGCCAGCAGCTTGTGGGGGGCTTTGAACACCGGGGAGCTGTTTTTT
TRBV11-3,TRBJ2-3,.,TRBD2,CASSLGSAGGTDTQYF,TGTGCCAGCAGCTTAGGGTCAGCGGGGGGAACAGATACGCAGTATTTT
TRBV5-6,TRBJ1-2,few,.,CASCYSGSGYTF,TGTGCCAGCTGTTACTCAGGGTCGGGCTACACCTTC
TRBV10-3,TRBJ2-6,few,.,CAIGRKTSGANVLTF,TGTGCCATCGGGCGGAAAACCTCTGGGGCCAACGTCCTGACTTTC
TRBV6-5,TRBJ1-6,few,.,CASRIGQMNSPLHF,TGTGCCAGCAGAATCGGACAGATGAATTCACCCCTCCACTTT
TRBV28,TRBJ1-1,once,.,CASSKPSGNTEAFF,TGTGCCAGCAGCAAGCCGTCAGGGAACACTGAAGCTTTCTTT
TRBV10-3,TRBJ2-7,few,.,CAISEPQIPLAYEQYF,TGTGCCATCAGTGAACCCCAGATTCCACTTGCCTACGAGCAGTACTTC
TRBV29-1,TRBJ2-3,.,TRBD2,CSVTAGSGRGRDTQYF,TGCAGCGTGACGGCGGGGAGCGGGAGGGGGAGAGATACGCAGTATTTT
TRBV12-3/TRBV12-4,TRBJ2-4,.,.,CAGTPGGNIQYF,TGTGCCGGCACCCCTGGGGGAAACATTCAGTACTTC
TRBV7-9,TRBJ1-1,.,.,CASSMGGSTEAFF,TGTGCCAGCAGCATGGGCGGGAGCACTGAAGCTTTCTTT
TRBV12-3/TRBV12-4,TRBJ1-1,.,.,CASSPWTAPNTEAFF,TGTGCCAGCAGTCCTTGGACAGCCCCGAACACTGAAGCTTTCTTT
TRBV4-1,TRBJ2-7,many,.,CASSQLAGDNEQYF,TGCGCCAGCAGCCAACTAGCAGGGGATAACGAGCAGTACTTC
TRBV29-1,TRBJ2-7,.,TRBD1,CSVAGQPNEQYF,TGCAGCGTTGCGGGACAGCCCAACGAGCAGTACTTC
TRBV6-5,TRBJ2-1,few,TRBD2,CASSYLTSEGNSEQFF,TGTGCCAGCAGTTACTTGACTAGCGAGGGTAACAGTGAGCAGTTCTTC
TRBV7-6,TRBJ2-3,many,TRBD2,CASSLVPSGGLTDTQYF,TGTGCCAGCAGCTTAGTCCCCAGCGGGGGGCTCACAGATACGCAGTATTTT
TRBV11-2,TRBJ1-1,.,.,CASSPEGSMNTEAFF,TGTGCCAGCAGCCCAGAAGGGTCCATGAACACTGAAGCTTTCTTT
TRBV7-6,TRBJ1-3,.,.,CASSLETEGNTIYF,TGTGCCAGCAGCTTAGAGACCGAAGGAAACACCATATATTTT
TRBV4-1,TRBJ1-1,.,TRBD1,CASSPGQGMGTTEAFF,TGCGCCAGCAGCCCGGGACAGGGGATGGGGACCACTGAAGCTTTCTTT
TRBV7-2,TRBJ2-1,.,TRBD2,CASSRQRGAYNEQFF,TGTGCCAGCAGCCGACAGCGGGGGGCCTACAATGAGCAGTTCTTC